The following is a T cell receptor beta chain sequence with its context. Its antigen is not identified. The V and J ends lost 0 bases and 0 bases respectively, with 8 bases between them. The CDR3 length is 15 residues. Germline-derived CDR1 and CDR2 are SGHRS and YFSETQ. TCRdb's table, derived via immunoSEQ multiplex PCR, lists solely in-frame clones and lacks some. The table includes 2 million to 2.5 million clones, roughly 90% detected once. This sample is drawn from a study of shared clonotypes between healthy human individuals. Study results and caveats: Generation probability values for non-shared clonotypes were lower than those for clonotypes shared by all four donors. Naive CD4 clonotypes overlapped across a few donors at approximately 5%.

Every donor was a Caucasian adult from Nashville, Tennessee. The origin of this receptor is a man aged 18 to 29 in good health. Some clones in this sample may be carry-over from other donors' samples. V is TRBV5-1 and J is TRBJ2-3; D possibly corresponds to TRBD2 (5 bases). Sequencing used naive CD4+ T cells from PBMCs. Subset reported: CD45RA+ positively selected. CDR3 DNA: TGCGCCAGCAGCTTGGTAGCGACTAGCACAGATACGCAGTATTTT. Its translation is CASSLVATSTDTQYF.